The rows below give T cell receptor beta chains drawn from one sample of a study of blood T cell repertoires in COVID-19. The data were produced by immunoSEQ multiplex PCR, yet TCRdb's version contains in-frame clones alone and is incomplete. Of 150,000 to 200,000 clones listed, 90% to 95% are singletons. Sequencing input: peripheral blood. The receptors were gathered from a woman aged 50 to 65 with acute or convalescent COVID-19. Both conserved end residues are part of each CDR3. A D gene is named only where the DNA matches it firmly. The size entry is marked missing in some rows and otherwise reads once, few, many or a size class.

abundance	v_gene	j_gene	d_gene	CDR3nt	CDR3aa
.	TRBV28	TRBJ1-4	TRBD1	TGTGCCAGCAGTTTACCCGGGACAGGGAGTGAAAAACTGTTTTTT	CASSLPGTGSEKLFF
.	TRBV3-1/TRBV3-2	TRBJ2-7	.	TGTGCCAGCAGCCAACCGAGCTCCTACGAGCAGTACTTC	CASSQPSSYEQYF
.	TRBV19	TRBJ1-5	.	TGTGCCAGTAGTATAACAGACAGCGGCAATCAGCCCCAGCATTTT	CASSITDSGNQPQHF
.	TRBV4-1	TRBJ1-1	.	TGCGCCAGCAGCTCAACAGGGTATAAAGCTTTCTTT	CASSSTGYKAFF
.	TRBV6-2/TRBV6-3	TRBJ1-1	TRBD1	TGTGCCAGCAGTGAGGTCCGGGACAGACTGAACACTGAAGCTTTCTTT	CASSEVRDRLNTEAFF
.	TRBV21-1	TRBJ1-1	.	TGTGCCAGCAGCAAAGTGATGGGACAGGGTGTAACTGAAGCTTTCTTT	CASSKVMGQGVTEAFF
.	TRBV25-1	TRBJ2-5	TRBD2	TGTGCCAGCAGTGTAGCTAGCGGGGGCTTTTTTTCGCGGGAGACCCAGTACTTC	CASSVASGGFFSRETQYF
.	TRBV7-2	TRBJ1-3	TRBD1	TGTGCCAGCAGCCCAAGGACAGGGCAAAACACCATATATTTT	CASSPRTGQNTIYF
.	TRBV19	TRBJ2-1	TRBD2	TGTGCCAGTACGGGGGATAGCGGGGAGGAGCAGTTCTTC	CASTGDSGEEQFF
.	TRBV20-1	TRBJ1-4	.	TGCAGTGCTCAGGGTTTGGAAAAACTGTTTTTT	CSAQGLEKLFF
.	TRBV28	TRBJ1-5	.	TGTGCCAGCGAGAACCCCCCTCGGACACGCACACCTCGGAGTCAGCCCCAGCATTTT	CASENPPRTRTPRSQPQHF
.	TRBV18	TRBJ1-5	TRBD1	TGTGCCAGCTCGCAAAACAGGGGAGTTCAGCCCCAGCATTTT	CASSQNRGVQPQHF
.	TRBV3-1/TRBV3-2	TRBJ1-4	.	TGTGCCAGCAGCCATGTGGGTACAGGTTCTAATGAAAAACTGTTTTTT	CASSHVGTGSNEKLFF
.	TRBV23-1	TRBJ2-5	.	TGCGCCAGCATCCCCAGGGGGGCTAGCCCTGGGCAAGAGACCCAGTACTTC	CASIPRGASPGQETQYF
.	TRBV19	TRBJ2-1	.	TGTGCCAGTAGTATCCAGGAAGCAGTCCATGTAAATGAGCAGTTCTTC	CASSIQEAVHVNEQFF
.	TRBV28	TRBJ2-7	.	TGTGCCAGCAGCCTAGGGGCAGGGGAGAACGAGCAGTACTTC	CASSLGAGENEQYF
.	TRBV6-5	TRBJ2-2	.	TGTGCCAGCAGTCCTCAGGGCACAACCGGGGAGCTGTTTTTT	CASSPQGTTGELFF
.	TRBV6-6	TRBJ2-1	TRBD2	TGTGCCAGCAGTCGACCCCGCTCTAGCGGGGGGGACTACAATGAGCAGTTCTTC	CASSRPRSSGGDYNEQFF
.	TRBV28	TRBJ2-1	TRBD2	TGTGCCAGCAGTTTATTAAGCGGGAGCTGGGAGCAGTTCTTC	CASSLLSGSWEQFF
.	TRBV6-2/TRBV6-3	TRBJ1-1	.	TGTGCCAGCAGTTACTCCCTAGTGGTGAACACTGAAGCTTTCTTT	CASSYSLVVNTEAFF
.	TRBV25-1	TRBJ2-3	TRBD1	TGTGCCAGCAGTGGTCTAAGGGGGCTGAGTGGGGCAGATACGCAGTATTTT	CASSGLRGLSGADTQYF
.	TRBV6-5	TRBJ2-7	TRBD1	TGTGCCAGCATAGGGACAGACTACGAGCAGTACTTC	CASIGTDYEQYF
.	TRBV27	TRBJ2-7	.	TGTGCCAGCAAATCGCGAGACCGGGACACATCCCCCTACGAGCAGTACTTC	CASKSRDRDTSPYEQYF
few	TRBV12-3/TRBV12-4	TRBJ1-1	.	TGTGCCAGCAGTTCCGACAGCCACACTGAAGCTTTCTTT	CASSSDSHTEAFF
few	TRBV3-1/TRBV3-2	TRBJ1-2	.	TGTGCCAGCAGCCAGGGAGACGGCTACACCTTC	CASSQGDGYTF
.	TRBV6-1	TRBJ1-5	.	TGTGCCAGCAGTTTCACTACCGCCCAGCCCCAGCATTTT	CASSFTTAQPQHF
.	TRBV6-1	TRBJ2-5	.	TGTGCCAGCAGTGAATGGGGGGAGTCGGAGACCCAGTACTTC	CASSEWGESETQYF
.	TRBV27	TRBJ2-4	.	TGTGCCAGCAGTTTCCGACGCCAGGGGAATTTAGCCAAAAACATTCAGTACTTC	CASSFRRQGNLAKNIQYF
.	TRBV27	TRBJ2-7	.	TGTGCCAGCAGCCCCCAGAGGGGGACCGACGAGCAGTACTTC	CASSPQRGTDEQYF
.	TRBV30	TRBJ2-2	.	TGTGCCTGGATGGAGGGCCGGATCACCGGGGAGCTGTTTTTT	CAWMEGRITGELFF
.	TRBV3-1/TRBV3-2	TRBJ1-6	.	TGTGCCAGCAGCCAACGCCGCGTGTGTACTAATAATTCACCCCTCCACTTT	CASSQRRVCTNNSPLHF
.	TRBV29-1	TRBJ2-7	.	TGCAGCGTTGAGTCACGTCCAGCGACCTACGAGCAGTACTTC	CSVESRPATYEQYF
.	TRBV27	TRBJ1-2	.	TGTGCCAGCAGTTGGGGCCAGAACTATGGCTACACCTTC	CASSWGQNYGYTF
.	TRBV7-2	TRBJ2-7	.	TGTGCCAGCAGCTATCGAGGGCAGGAGCAGTACTTC	CASSYRGQEQYF
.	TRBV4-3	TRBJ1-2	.	TGCGCCAGCAGCCAAGACGGGGGAGGGTGGACTGGCTACACCTTC	CASSQDGGGWTGYTF
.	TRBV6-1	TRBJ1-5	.	TGTGCCAGCAGTGTGAACAGGGTAGACCGAAGGGGCAATCAGCCCCAGCATTTT	CASSVNRVDRRGNQPQHF
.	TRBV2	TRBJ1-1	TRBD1	TGTGCCAGCAGTTGGACCGGGACAGGGAACACTGAAGCTTTCTTT	CASSWTGTGNTEAFF
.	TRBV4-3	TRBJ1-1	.	TGCGCCAGCAGCCTCGGAGGGACCTTGAACACTGAAGCTTTCTTT	CASSLGGTLNTEAFF
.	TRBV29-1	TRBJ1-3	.	TGCAGCGTTGAAGTTTACTCTGGAAACACCATATATTTT	CSVEVYSGNTIYF
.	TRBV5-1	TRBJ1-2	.	TGCGCCAGCAGCTTGTACAGGGACGGCTACACCTTC	CASSLYRDGYTF
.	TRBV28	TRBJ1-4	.	TGTGCCAGCAGCGGGACAACAACTAATGAAAAACTGTTTTTT	CASSGTTTNEKLFF
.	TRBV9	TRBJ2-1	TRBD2	TGTGCCAGCAGCGCTCTTACCAGCGGGAGGGCCCAGTTCTTC	CASSALTSGRAQFF
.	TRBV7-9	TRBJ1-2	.	TGTGCCAGCAGCTCTCGACCCTTGGGACAATCTTATGGCTACACCTTC	CASSSRPLGQSYGYTF
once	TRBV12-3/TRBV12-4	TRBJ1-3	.	TGTGCCAGCACCCAGGGAAACACCATATATTTT	CASTQGNTIYF
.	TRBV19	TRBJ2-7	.	TGTGCCAGTAGTCGTACAGTAACCTCCTACGAGCAGTACTTC	CASSRTVTSYEQYF
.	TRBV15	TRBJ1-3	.	TGTGCCACCAGCAGAGCCGTCTCTGGAAACACCATATATTTT	CATSRAVSGNTIYF
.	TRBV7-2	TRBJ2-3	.	TGTGCCAGCAGCTTAAGGGGGGGACTCGCCAGCACAGATACGCAGTATTTT	CASSLRGGLASTDTQYF
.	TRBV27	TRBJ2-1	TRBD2	TGTGCCAGCAGGGACGGGGGGAGCTCCTACAATGAGCAGTTCTTC	CASRDGGSSYNEQFF
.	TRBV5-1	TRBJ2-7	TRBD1	TGCGCCAGCAGACCGGGACAGGGACCCTACGAGCAGTACTTC	CASRPGQGPYEQYF
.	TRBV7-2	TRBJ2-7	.	TGTGCCAGCAGCTTAGCGAGTCCAGGCCGGCACGAGCAGTACTTC	CASSLASPGRHEQYF
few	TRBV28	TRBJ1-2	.	TGTGCCAGCAGTTTAGGGTCAGGGGTCTACACCTTC	CASSLGSGVYTF
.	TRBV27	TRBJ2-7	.	TGTGCCAGCAGTATTACAGGGCACTCCTACGAGCAGTACTTC	CASSITGHSYEQYF